The sequence of this T cell receptor beta chain was determined in a study of blood T cell repertoires in COVID-19. In the study overall: Researchers got acute and convalescent COVID-19 samples from the United States, Italy and Spain. The cDNA or gDNA used as material had been derived from T cells, B-cell-depleted T cells, or PBMCs.

As originally analysed: Researchers report that nucleated cell counts were estimated from reference gene primer amplification. The data were produced by immunoSEQ multiplex PCR, yet TCRdb's version contains in-frame clones alone and is incomplete. V, J and clone size derive from that table, while D and trimming were established from the DNA sequence. In the table there are 60,000 to 85,000 clones, approximately 85% of which are singletons. The germline V and J ends were trimmed by 4 bases and 4 bases, with 10 bases remaining between them. Germline V gene data show CDR1 as KGHSH and CDR2 as LQKENI. The CDR3 contains 13 residues.

The chain couples TRBV18 to TRBJ1-1; the D gene is possibly TRBD1 (6 bases). This TCR derives from a man in his 70s with acute or convalescent COVID-19. The material sequenced was peripheral blood. The CDR3 nucleotides are TGTGCCAGCTCACTCACAGGGCGCACTGAAGCTTTCTTT. Its protein product is CASSLTGRTEAFF.